Sequencing of this TCR beta chain was carried out in a study of blood T cell repertoires in COVID-19. The cohort comprised adults aged roughly 18 to 90 years residing in under 25 US areas. The CDR3 contains 14 residues. Germline CDR1 SGDLS, CDR2 YYNGEE. Between the trimmed V and J ends, which lost 3 bases and 0 bases, there was a span of 9 bases. Repertoires were generated with immunoSEQ multiplex PCR, while TCRdb's copy carries only in-frame clones and drops some. The table shows 300,000 to 350,000 clones, with 80% to 90% occurring only once. The sample was PBMCs or T cells enriched from blood (not recorded which). This clonotype was obtained from a man aged 30-40 years who had recovered from COVID-19. V and J are TRBV9 and TRBJ1-2, with a tentative D call TRBD1 (6 bases). CDR3 protein: CASSARDTNYGYTF. In DNA form, the CDR3 reads TGTGCCAGCAGCGCCCGGGACACTAACTATGGCTACACCTTC.